This TCR beta chain emerged from a study of cytomegalovirus exposure and HLA in healthy donors. Comments on this clone: Its antigen is unidentified.

Broader study findings: Several top significant clusters appeared, in a later analysis, to be linked to common viral pathogens.

The J segment lost 2 bases and the V segment lost 3 bases, leaving 1 base of the junction unmatched. The CDR3 totals 14 residues. In germline, CDR1 is MDHEN, CDR2 SYDVKM. Amplification used 60 Vbeta primers and 13 Jbeta primers. Libraries were prepared by immunoSEQ multiplex PCR; TCRdb keeps only in-frame clonotypes and omits some of them. The sample consists of 180,000 or so clones, roughly 73% of them appearing once. Sequencing was performed on PBMCs. J is TRBJ1-2 and V is TRBV28, with 9 bases that match TRBD1. The source of this sequence is a female donor in good health and CMV-seronegative. CDR3 coding DNA: TGTGCCAGCAGTTTGACAGGGGGAAACTATGGCTACACCTTC. Its translation: CASSLTGGNYGYTF.